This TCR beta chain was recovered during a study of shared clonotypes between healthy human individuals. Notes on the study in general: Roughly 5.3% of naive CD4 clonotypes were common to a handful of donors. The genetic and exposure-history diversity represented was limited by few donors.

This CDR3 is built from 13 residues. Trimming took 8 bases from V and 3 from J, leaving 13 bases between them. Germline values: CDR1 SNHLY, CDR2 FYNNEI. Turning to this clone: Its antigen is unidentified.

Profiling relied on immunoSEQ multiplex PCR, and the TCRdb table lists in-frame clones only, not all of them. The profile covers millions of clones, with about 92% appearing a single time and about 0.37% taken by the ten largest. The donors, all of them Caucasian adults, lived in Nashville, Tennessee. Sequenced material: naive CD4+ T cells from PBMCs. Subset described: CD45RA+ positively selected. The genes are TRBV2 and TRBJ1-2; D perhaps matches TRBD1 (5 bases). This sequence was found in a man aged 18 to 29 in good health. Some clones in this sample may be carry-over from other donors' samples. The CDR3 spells CASGGGPYYGYTF. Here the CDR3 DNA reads TGTGCCAGCGGGGGGGGACCCTACTATGGCTACACCTTC. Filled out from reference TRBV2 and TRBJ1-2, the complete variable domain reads EPEVTQTPSHQVTQMGQEVILRCVPISNHLYFYWYRQILGQKVEFLVSFYNNEISEKSEIFDDQFSVERPDGSNFTLKIRSTKLEDSAMYFCASGGGPYYGYTFGSGTRLTVV.